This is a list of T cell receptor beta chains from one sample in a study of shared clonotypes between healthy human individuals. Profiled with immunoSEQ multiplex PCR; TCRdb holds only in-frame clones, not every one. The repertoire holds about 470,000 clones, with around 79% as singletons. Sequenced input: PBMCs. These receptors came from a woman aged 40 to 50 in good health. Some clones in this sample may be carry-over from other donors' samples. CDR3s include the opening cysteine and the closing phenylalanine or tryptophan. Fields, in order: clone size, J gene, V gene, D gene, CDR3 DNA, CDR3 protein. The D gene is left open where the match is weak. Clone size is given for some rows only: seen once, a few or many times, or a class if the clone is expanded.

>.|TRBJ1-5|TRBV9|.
TGTGCCAGCAGCGTAGGTGATAGCAATCAGCCCCAGCATTTT
CASSVGDSNQPQHF
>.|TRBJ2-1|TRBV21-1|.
TGTGCCAGCAGCTTAGAGGGCCTAGCGGGAGTCGGCTCCTACAATGAGCAGTTCTTC
CASSLEGLAGVGSYNEQFF
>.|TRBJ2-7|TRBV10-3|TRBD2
TGTGCCATCAGCCGAACTAGCGGGGACCCCTACGAGCAGTACTTC
CAISRTSGDPYEQYF
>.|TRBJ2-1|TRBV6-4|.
TGTGCCAGCAGTGACGACTACAATGAGCAGTTCTTC
CASSDDYNEQFF
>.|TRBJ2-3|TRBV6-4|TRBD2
TGTGCCAGCAGCGTCTTGGGTAGCGGGAGCTCAGATACGCAGTATTTT
CASSVLGSGSSDTQYF
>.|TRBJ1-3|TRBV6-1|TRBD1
TGTGCCAGCAGTGAAGCGCAGGGGGTTGGAGGAAACACCATATATTTT
CASSEAQGVGGNTIYF
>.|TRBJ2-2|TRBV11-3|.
TGTGCCAGCAGCTTGGATGCTGGGAGCGGGGAGCTGTTTTTT
CASSLDAGSGELFF
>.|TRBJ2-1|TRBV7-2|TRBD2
TGTGCCAGCAGCTTAGTTGGGACTAGCGGGGGAAATGAGCAGTTCTTC
CASSLVGTSGGNEQFF
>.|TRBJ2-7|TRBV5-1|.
TGCGCCAGCAGCTCGGGCCGCGACTTCCACGAGCAGTACTTC
CASSSGRDFHEQYF
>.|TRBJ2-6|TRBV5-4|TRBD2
TGTGCCAGCAGCTTTAGCGGGGGGGCTGGGGCCAACGTCCTGACTTTC
CASSFSGGAGANVLTF
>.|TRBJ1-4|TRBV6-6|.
TGTGCCAGCAGTTACGGACAGCCACAACCCAATGAAAAACTGTTTTTT
CASSYGQPQPNEKLFF
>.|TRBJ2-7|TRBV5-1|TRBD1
TGCGCCAGCAGCTTGGAGGGACAGGGGGCCAGGGAGCAGTACTTC
CASSLEGQGAREQYF
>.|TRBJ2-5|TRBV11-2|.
TGTGCCAGCAGGCAACAAGAGACCCAGTACTTC
CASRQQETQYF
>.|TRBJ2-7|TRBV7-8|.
TGTGCCAGCAGCTTAGTGAGCTGGTCGGACGAGCAGTACTTC
CASSLVSWSDEQYF
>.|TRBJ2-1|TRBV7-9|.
TGTGCCGGCTACCAGAGCTCCTACAATGAGCAGTTCTTC
CAGYQSSYNEQFF
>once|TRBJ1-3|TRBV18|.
TGTGCCAGCTCGCGGACAGAAACGGGAAACACCATATATTTT
CASSRTETGNTIYF
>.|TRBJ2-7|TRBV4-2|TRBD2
TGTGCCAGCAGCCTAACTACAGCGGGAGGGCCTTACGAGCAGTACTTC
CASSLTTAGGPYEQYF
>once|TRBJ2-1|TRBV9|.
TGTGCCAGCAGCCCCCAGATCTCCTACAATGAGCAGTTCTTC
CASSPQISYNEQFF
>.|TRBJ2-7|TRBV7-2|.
TGTGCCAGCAGCTTAGTATTAGGAGGGACAGCCTACGAGCAGTACTTC
CASSLVLGGTAYEQYF
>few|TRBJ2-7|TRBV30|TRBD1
TGTGCCTGGATGGGGACAGGCTCCTACGAGCAGTACTTC
CAWMGTGSYEQYF
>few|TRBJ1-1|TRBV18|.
TGTGCCAGCTCACCCCGGAACACTGAAGCTTTCTTT
CASSPRNTEAFF
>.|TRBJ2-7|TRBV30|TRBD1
TGTGCCTACCACAGGGGGGCCTACGAGCAGTACTTC
CAYHRGAYEQYF
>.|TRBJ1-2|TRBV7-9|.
TGTGCCAGCAGTCACGGGGGCGGGCATGGCTACACCTTC
CASSHGGGHGYTF
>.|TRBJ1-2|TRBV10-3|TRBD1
TGTGCCATCAGTGAGCCCCCAGGGGGCGCGGACTATGGCTACACCTTC
CAISEPPGGADYGYTF
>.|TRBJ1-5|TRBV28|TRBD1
TGTGCCAGCCGGGGAGGGGGCTACGGCAATCAGCCCCAGCATTTT
CASRGGGYGNQPQHF
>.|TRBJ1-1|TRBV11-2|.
TGTGCCAGCAGCTTTGGGGATTTCACTGAAGCTTTCTTT
CASSFGDFTEAFF
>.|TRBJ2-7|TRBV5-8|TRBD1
TGTGCCAGCACCGCCCTGACAGGGTCTCTCAACGAGCAGTACTTC
CASTALTGSLNEQYF
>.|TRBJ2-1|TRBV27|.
TGTGCCAGCAGTCCTTTGTCCAATGAGCAGTTCTTC
CASSPLSNEQFF
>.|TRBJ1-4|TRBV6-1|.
TGTGCCAGCAGTGCCCGGCCTGATAGGGGTAAACTGTTTTTT
CASSARPDRGKLFF
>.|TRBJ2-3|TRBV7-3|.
TGTGCCAGCAGCTTTGGGGGGAGTGGGCCAGATACGCAGTATTTT
CASSFGGSGPDTQYF
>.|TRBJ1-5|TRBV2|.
TGTGCCAGCAGTGAGGAACAGAGCAATCAGCCCCAGCATTTT
CASSEEQSNQPQHF
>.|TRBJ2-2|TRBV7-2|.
TGTGCCAGCAGCTCGCAGCACACCGGGGAGCTGTTTTTT
CASSSQHTGELFF
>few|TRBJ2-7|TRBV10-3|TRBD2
TGTGCCATCAGTGGGGGGACTAGCGGGAACTACGAGCAGTACTTC
CAISGGTSGNYEQYF
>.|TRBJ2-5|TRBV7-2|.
TGTGCCAGCAGCTTTACAAAGAAAGGGACCCAGTACTTC
CASSFTKKGTQYF
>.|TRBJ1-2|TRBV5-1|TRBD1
TGCGCCAGCAGCGGATCAGGGGGCGGCTATGGCTACACCTTC
CASSGSGGGYGYTF
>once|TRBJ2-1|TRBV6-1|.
TGTGCCAGCACCGTGTCGAGGAATGAGCAGTTCTTC
CASTVSRNEQFF
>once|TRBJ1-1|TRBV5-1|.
TGCGCCAGCAGCTTGGGATTGGGCTCCACTGAAGCTTTCTTT
CASSLGLGSTEAFF
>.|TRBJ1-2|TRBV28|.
TGTGCCAGCAGTTCTCATACCGGCGGGGCAGGGGTCTATGGCTACACCTTC
CASSSHTGGAGVYGYTF
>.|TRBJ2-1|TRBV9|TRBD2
TGTGCCAGCAGCGTAGCGGATAGGACTAGCGGGAGGAATGAGCAGTTCTTC
CASSVADRTSGRNEQFF
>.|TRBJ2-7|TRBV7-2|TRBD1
TGTGCCAGCAGCTTAGTGAGGGCAGGGGGCGAGCAGTACTTC
CASSLVRAGGEQYF
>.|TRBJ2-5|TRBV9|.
TGTGCCAGCAGCCCCCCCGGGGGGCACAGCTTTGAGACCCAGTACTTC
CASSPPGGHSFETQYF
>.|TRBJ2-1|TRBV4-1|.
TGCGCCAGCAGCCAAGATAGGGCGGGAACCTTCTACAATGAGCAGTTCTTC
CASSQDRAGTFYNEQFF
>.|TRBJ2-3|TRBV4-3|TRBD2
TGCGCCAGCAGCCAAGAGGTAACTAGCGGGACTAGCACAGATACGCAGTATTTT
CASSQEVTSGTSTDTQYF
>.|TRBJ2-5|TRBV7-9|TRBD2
TGTGCCAGCAGCCCTTCGGCGGGGGGACTGGGAGAGACCCAGTACTTC
CASSPSAGGLGETQYF
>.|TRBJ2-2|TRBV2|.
TGTGCCAGCAGTGAACTAGAAGGCGGGGAGCTGTTTTTT
CASSELEGGELFF
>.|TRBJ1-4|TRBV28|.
TGTGCCAGCAGCCCGGCGGGAGAGAGAAATGAAAAACTGTTTTTT
CASSPAGERNEKLFF